This T cell receptor beta chain was profiled in a study of blood T cell repertoires in COVID-19. Study background: Sites across the United States, Italy and Spain contributed samples from acute and convalescent COVID-19. In each case, the material was cDNA or gDNA derived from T cells, B-cell-depleted T cells, or PBMCs.

While infection was still active, Seattle patients were enrolled and then followed longitudinally. In the original analysis: Estimation of nucleated cell counts relied on the amplification of reference gene primers. Profiled with immunoSEQ multiplex PCR; TCRdb holds only in-frame clones, not every one. V, J and clone size are those of that table, while D and trimming were read from the DNA. The table lists about 250,000 clones, 90% of them singletons. The receptor was derived from a woman aged 60-75 years with COVID-19, enrolled during active disease. Sample: peripheral blood.

CDR3 coding DNA: TGTGCCAGCAGCTTAGCCCCGGGAATCTCTTATGGCTACACCTTC. The encoded protein is CASSLAPGISYGYTF. The genes are TRBV7-9 and TRBJ1-2; D is unresolved. Per germline, CDR1 SEHNR and CDR2 FQNEAQ (reference sequence). The CDR3 is 15 amino acids. Trimming removed 0 bases at V and 5 bases at J, with 13 bases between.